This section outlines one T cell receptor (beta chain) sequence together with its context. This sample is drawn from a study of blood T cell repertoires in COVID-19. Study information: COVID-19 samples collected from the United States, Italy and Spain covered acute and convalescent phases. Nucleic acid was either cDNA or gDNA, and it came from T cells, B-cell-depleted T cells, or PBMCs.

Germline V gene sequence: CDR1 DFQATT, CDR2 SNEGSKA (reference sequence). The CDR3 sequence is 11 residues long. How the authors handled the data: How many nucleated cells were present was estimated from reference gene primer amplification. Clones were sequenced by immunoSEQ multiplex PCR, and TCRdb holds only the in-frame ones, with some missing. The V and J calls and the clone size are those of that table, but D and trimming were determined from the DNA. The sample holds 150,000 to 200,000 clones, about 86% seen once. The specimen sequenced was peripheral blood. V usage is TRBV20-1 and J usage is TRBJ1-2; D might be TRBD1 (5 bases). The TCR comes from a woman in her 70s with COVID-19, enrolled during active disease. The CDR3 coding sequence is TGCAGCCTTCAGGGTCGGGGGGGCTACACCTTC. Protein product: CSLQGRGGYTF.